Included here is one T cell receptor beta chain sequence, with context. Its antigen is currently unknown. Profiled with immunoSEQ multiplex PCR; TCRdb holds only in-frame clones, not every one. The table has roughly 3,500 clones, about 95% seen once; the top ten hold less than 1.5%. The data are from a study of graft-versus-host responses after intestinal transplantation. Overall study context: Anti-thymocyte globulin induction, then tacrolimus and steroids for about three years, went to all recipients.

Germline CDR1 reads MNHEY; CDR2 reads SMNVEV (reference sequence). The CDR3 runs 13 residues. The ends were cut back, 0 bases at V and 4 bases at J, with 7 bases in the middle. Findings and caveats of the study: Among recipient marrow samples, GvH clones were found; some appeared first in ileum or blood. Individuals who had graft-donor T cell macrochimerism had allografts that showed high graft-versus-host to host-versus-graft clonal ratios. With peak circulating GvH clone levels came an association with early post-transplant HvG declines.

This sequence joins TRBV27 and TRBJ2-7, with D unclear. The TCR sequence derives from a human patient who received an intestinal transplant, so some T cells may come from the graft donor. The source was PBMCs, collected 11 days after intestinal transplantation. The CDR3 spells CASSLSIKYEQYF. In DNA form, the CDR3 reads TGTGCCAGCAGTTTATCGATAAAGTACGAGCAGTACTTC.